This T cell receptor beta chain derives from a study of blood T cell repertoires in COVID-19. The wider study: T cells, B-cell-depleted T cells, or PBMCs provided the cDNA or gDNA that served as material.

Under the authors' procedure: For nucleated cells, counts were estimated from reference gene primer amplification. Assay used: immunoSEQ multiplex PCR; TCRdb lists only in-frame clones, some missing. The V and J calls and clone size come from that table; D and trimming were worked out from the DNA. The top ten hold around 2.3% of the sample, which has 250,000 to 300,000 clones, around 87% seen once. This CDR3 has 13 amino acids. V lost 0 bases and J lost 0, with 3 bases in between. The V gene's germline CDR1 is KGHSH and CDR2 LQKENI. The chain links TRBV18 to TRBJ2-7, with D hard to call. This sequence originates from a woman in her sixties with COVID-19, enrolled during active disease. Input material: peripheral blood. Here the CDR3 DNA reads TGTGCCAGCTCACCACCGGCCTCCTACGAGCAGTACTTC. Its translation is CASSPPASYEQYF.